This record concerns one T cell receptor beta chain sequence. The entirety of the isolated RNA underwent reverse transcription, so expressed TCRB transcripts were sequenced. Here immunoSEQ multiplex PCR was the method, and the copy in TCRdb shows in-frame clones only, minus some. The profile covers around 350,000 clones, with over 10% appearing a single time and 0.017% taken by the ten largest. From germline, CDR1 is SGHTA and CDR2 FQGNSA. The V and J ends lost 5 bases and 2 bases, in that order; junction bases with no gene match: 11. This CDR3 has 17 residues. The data originate from a study of beta chain features in type 1 diabetes.

The V and J genes are TRBV7-2 and TRBJ2-1, with 8 positions matching TRBD2. This TCR was recovered from a man younger than 35 in good health. The sequenced material came from naive CD4+ T cells from blood. CDR3 nucleotides: TGTGCCAGCAGCCCTTCCTGGGTCGGGGGGGCCTACAATGAGCAGTTCTTC. Translating gives CASSPSWVGGAYNEQFF. Supplemented by reference TRBV7-2 and TRBJ2-1, the full variable domain reads GAGVSQSPSNKVTEKGKDVELRCDPISGHTALYWYRQSLGQGLEFLIYFQGNSAPDKSGLPSDRFSAERTGGSVSTLTIQRTQQEDSAVYLCASSPSWVGGAYNEQFFGPGTRLTVL.